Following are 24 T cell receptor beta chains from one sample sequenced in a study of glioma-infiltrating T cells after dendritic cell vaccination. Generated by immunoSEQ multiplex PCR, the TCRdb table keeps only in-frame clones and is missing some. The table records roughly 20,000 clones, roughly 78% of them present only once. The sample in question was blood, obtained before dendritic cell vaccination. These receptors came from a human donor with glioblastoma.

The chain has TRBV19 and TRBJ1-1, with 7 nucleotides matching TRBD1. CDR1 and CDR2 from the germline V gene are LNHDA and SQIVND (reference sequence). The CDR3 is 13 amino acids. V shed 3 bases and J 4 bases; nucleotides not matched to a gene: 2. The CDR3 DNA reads TGTGCCAGTAGTATTAACAGGGGCACTGAAGCTTTCTTT. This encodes CASSINRGTEAFF.

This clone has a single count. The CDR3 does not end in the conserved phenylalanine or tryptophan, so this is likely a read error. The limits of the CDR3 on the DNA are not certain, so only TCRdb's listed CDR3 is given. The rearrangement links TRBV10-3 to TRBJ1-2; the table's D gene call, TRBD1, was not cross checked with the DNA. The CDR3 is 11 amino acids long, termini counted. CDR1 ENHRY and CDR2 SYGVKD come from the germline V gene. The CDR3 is CAISGEDRIIY.

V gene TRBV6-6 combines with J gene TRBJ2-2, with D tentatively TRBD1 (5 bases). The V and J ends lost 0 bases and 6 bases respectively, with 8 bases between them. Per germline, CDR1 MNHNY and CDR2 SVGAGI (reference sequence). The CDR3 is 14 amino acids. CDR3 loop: CASSYSQGAGELFF. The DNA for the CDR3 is TGTGCCAGCAGTTACTCCCAAGGGGCCGGGGAGCTGTTTTTT.

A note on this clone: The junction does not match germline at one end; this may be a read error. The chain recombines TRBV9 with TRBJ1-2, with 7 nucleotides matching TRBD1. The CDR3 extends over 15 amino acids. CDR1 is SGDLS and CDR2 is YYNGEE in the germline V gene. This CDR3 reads CASSVDGDSTYGYPF. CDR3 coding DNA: TGTGCCAGCAGCGTAGACGGGGACAGTACGTATGGCTACCCCTTC.

The CDR3 region is CASSLFGGPYNEQFF. The CDR3 bases are TGTGCCAGCAGCTTATTCGGGGGGCCCTACAATGAGCAGTTCTTC. V and J are TRBV7-2 and TRBJ2-1, with a possible D match to TRBD2 (7 bases). Germline loops: CDR1 SGHTA, CDR2 FQGNSA. V lost 2 bases and J 2 bases, leaving 10 bases between the germline ends. The CDR3 runs 15 residues.

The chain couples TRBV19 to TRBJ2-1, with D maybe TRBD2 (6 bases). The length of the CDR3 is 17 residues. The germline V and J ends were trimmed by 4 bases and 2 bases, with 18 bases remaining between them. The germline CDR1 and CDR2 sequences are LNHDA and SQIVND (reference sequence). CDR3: CASSTDSGSYAYNEQFF. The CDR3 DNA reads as TGTGCCAGTAGTACCGATTCCGGGAGTTATGCCTACAATGAGCAGTTCTTC. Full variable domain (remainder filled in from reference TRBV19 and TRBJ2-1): DGGITQSPKYLFRKEGQNVTLSCEQNLNHDAMYWYRQDPGQGLRLIYYSQIVNDFQKGDIAEGYSVSREKKESFPLTVTSAQKNPTAFYLCASSTDSGSYAYNEQFFGPGTRLTVL.

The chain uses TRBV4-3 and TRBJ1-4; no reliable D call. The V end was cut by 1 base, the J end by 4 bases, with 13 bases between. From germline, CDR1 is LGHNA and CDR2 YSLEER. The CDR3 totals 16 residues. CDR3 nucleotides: TGCGCCAGCAGCCAAGGGCGGGCGGTTGGTAATGAAAAACTGTTTTTT. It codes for CASSQGRAVGNEKLFF.

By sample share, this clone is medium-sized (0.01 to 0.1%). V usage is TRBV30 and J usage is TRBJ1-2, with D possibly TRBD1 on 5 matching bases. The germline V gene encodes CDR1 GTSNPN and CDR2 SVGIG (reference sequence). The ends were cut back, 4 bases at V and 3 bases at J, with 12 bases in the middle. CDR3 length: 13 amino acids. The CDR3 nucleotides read TGTGCCTGGACCCTCAGGGAGGACTATGGCTACACCTTC. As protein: CAWTLREDYGYTF. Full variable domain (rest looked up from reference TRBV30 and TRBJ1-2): SQTIHQWPATLVQPVGSPLSLECTVEGTSNPNLYWYRQAAGRGLQLLFYSVGIGQISSEVPQNLSASRPQDRQFILSSKKLLLSDSGFYLCAWTLREDYGYTFGSGTRLTVV.

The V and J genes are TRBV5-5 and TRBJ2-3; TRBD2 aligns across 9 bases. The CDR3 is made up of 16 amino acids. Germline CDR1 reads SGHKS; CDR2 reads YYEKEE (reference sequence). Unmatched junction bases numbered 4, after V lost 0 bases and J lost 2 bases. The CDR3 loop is CASSLGGLAITDTQYF. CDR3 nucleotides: TGTGCCAGCAGCTTGGGCGGACTAGCGATCACAGATACGCAGTATTTT.

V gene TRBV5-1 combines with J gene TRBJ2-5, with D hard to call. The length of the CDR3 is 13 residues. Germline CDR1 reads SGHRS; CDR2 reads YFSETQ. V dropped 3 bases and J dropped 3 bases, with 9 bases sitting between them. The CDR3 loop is CASSSLEKETQYF. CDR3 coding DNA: TGCGCCAGCAGCTCCCTAGAAAAAGAGACCCAGTACTTC.

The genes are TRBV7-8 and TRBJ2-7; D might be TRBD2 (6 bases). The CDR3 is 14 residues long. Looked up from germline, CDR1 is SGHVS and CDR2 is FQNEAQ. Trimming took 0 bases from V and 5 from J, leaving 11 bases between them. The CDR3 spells CASSLAEGSNEQYF. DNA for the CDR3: TGTGCCAGCAGCTTAGCGGAGGGTTCCAACGAGCAGTACTTC.

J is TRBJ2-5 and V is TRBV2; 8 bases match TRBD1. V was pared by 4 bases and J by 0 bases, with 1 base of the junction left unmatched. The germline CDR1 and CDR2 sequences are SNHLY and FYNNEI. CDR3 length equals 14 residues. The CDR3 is CASSAGGDQETQYF. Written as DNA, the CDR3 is TGTGCCAGCAGTGCAGGGGGCGACCAAGAGACCCAGTACTTC.

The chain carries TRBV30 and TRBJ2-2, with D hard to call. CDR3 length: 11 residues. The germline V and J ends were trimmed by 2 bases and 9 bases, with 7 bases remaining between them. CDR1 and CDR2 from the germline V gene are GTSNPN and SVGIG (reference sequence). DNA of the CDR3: TGTGCCTGGAGTCCTACCCGGGAGCTGTTTTTT. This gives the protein CAWSPTRELFF.

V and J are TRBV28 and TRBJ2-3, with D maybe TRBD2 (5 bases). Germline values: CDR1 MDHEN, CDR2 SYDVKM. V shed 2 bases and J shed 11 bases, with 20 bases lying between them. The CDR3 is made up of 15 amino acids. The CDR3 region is CASSLGSGVGARQYF. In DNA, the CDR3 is TGTGCCAGCAGTTTAGGGTCCGGTGTGGGAGCTAGGCAGTATTTT. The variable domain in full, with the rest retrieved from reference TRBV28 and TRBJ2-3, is DVKVTQSSRYLVKRTGEKVFLECVQDMDHENMFWYRQDPGLGLRLIYFSYDVKMKEKGDIPEGYSVSREKKERFSLILESASTNQTSMYLCASSLGSGVGARQYFGPGTRLTVL.

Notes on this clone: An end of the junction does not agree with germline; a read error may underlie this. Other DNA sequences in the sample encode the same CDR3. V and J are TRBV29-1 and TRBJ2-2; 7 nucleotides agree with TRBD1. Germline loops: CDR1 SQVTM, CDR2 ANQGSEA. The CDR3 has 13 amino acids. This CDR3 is CSVGDRDTGELFF. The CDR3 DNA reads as TGCAGCGTTGGCGACAGGGACACCGGGGAGTTGTTTTTT.

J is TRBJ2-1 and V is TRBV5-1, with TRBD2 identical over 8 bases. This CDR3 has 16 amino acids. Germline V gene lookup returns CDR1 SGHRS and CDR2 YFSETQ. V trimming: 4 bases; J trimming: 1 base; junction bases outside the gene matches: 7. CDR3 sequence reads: CASSTGTRGSYNEQFF. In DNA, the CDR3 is TGCGCCAGCAGCACTGGGACTAGAGGTTCCTACAATGAGCAGTTCTTC.

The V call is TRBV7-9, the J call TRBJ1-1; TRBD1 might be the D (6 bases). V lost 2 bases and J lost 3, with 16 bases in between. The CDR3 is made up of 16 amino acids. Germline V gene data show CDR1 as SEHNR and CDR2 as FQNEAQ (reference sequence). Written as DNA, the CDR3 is TGTGCCAGCAGCTTACCAACAGGGTTTGGTCACACTGAAGCTTTCTTT. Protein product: CASSLPTGFGHTEAFF.

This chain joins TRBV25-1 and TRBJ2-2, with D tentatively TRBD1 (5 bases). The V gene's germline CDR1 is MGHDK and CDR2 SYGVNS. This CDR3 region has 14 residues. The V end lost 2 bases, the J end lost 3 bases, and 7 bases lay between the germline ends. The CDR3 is CASSEEGDTGELFF. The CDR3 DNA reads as TGTGCCAGCAGTGAAGAAGGGGACACCGGGGAGCTGTTTTTT.

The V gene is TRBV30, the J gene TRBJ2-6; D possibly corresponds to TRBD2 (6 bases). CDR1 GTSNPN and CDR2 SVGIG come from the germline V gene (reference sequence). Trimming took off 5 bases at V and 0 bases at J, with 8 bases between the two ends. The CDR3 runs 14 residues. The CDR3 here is CAWVTSSGANVLTF. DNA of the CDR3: TGTGCCTGGGTGACTAGCTCTGGGGCCAACGTCCTGACTTTC.

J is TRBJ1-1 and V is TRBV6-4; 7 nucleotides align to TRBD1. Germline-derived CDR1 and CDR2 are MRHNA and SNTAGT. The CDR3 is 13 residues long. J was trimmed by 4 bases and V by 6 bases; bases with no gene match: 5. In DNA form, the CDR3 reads TGTGCCAGCAGGAGGGACAGCCGCACTGAAGCTTTCTTT. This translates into CASRRDSRTEAFF.

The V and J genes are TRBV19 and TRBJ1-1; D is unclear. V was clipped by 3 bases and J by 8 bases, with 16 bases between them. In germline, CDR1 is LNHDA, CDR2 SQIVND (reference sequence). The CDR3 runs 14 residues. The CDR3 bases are TGTGCCAGTAGTATCCGTCAGTTACAACCAGAAGCTTTCTTT. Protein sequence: CASSIRQLQPEAFF.

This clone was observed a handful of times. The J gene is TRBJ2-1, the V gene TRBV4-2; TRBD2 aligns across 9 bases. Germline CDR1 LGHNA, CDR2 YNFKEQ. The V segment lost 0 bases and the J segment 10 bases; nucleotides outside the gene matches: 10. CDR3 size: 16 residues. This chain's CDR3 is CASSQDGAGGPSEQFF. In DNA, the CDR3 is TGTGCCAGCAGCCAAGACGGGGCGGGAGGGCCCTCAGAGCAGTTCTTC.

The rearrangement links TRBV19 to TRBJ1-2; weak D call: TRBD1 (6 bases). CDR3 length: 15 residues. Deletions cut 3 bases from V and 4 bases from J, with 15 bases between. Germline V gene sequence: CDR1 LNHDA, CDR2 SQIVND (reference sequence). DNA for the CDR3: TGTGCCAGTAGTATGAAAGTTGGGGGCCTCTATGGCTACACCTTC. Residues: CASSMKVGGLYGYTF.

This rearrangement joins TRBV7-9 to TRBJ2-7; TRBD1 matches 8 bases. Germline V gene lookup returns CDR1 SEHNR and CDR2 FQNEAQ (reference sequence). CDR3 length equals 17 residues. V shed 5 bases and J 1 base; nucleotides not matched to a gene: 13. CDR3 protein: CASSQHGQGLSSYEQYF. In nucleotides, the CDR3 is TGTGCCAGCAGCCAACATGGACAGGGTCTTTCTTCCTACGAGCAGTACTTC.